Listed here is a single T cell receptor (beta chain). Its antigen is as yet unknown. This sample is drawn from a study of neoadjuvant anti-PD-1 for oral cavity cancer. The overall study: Patients without progression received a fourth nivolumab dose around day 43, then surgical resection on days 50-56. Study findings and constraints: Non-responders to neoadjuvant nivolumab had significantly more clonal PBMC T cells than responders.

This table comes from immunoSEQ multiplex PCR, and its TCRdb copy is limited to in-frame clones, with some not included. Among around 12,000 clones, roughly three fifths were seen once, and the ten largest hold about 2.5%. Analysis of PBMCs was direct, with no culture step. V shed 8 bases, J shed 1 base, and the junction held 14 bases outside the gene matches. The CDR3 covers 18 residues. In germline, CDR1 is MNHEY, CDR2 SMNVEV (reference sequence). The sequencing used PBMCs, collected before nivolumab (anti-PD-1) treatment. The TCR sequence derives from a person aged 40 to 85 with oral cavity squamous cell carcinoma. The J gene is TRBJ2-3, the V gene TRBV27; 11 bases map to TRBD1. The CDR3 spells CASRNLAGQGVRTDTQYF. CDR3 sequence (DNA): TGTGCCAGCCGCAATCTAGCGGGACAGGGGGTTCGCACAGATACGCAGTATTTT.